This record covers a single T cell receptor beta chain. Per the original methods: Amplification of reference gene primers was used by the study to estimate nucleated cell counts. TCRdb keeps only in-frame clones here, not all; method: immunoSEQ multiplex PCR. The DNA gave D and trimming, while V, J and clone size come from that table. The sample lists about 220,000 clones, around 80% seen once, with roughly 8% in the top ten. This sample was taken from a study of blood T cell repertoires in COVID-19. About the research overall: The cDNA or gDNA used as material had been derived from T cells, B-cell-depleted T cells, or PBMCs.

The V gene's germline CDR1 is KGHSH and CDR2 LQKENI. V lost 2 bases and J lost 9; bases outside the gene matches: 1. The CDR3 spans 12 residues. This chain connects TRBV18 to TRBJ2-1, with TRBD2 identical over 7 bases. The clonotype was recovered from a woman in her forties or fifties with acute or convalescent COVID-19. The sample taken for sequencing was peripheral blood. DNA of the CDR3: TGTGCCAGCTCACCATCGGGGGGTGAGCAGTTCTTC. It encodes CASSPSGGEQFF.